A selection of T cell receptor beta chains follows, all from one sample in a study of T-cell reconstitution after alpha-beta-depleted transplantation in children. Each CDR3 protein gets one entry after TCRdb re-called the PCR reads with MiXCR. Of about 460,000 distinct CDR3 sequences listed, about 12% were seen once; the top ten hold over 5.5%. The input for sequencing was PBMCs from the stem cell graft donor, taken from the stem cell graft. The receptors were sampled from a human donor who donated a stem cell graft to a child with combined immunodeficiency. Both conserved end residues are part of each CDR3. A D gene is named only where the DNA matches it firmly. Size values are once, few and many counts, or a class for expanded clones, and some rows have none.

d_gene	v_gene	abundance	j_gene	CDR3nt	CDR3aa
.	TRBV6-1	few	TRBJ1-3	TGTGCCAGCATGAAGACAGCAGACTCTGGAAACACCATATATTTT	CASMKTADSGNTIYF
TRBD2	TRBV29-1	many	TRBJ2-4	TGCAGCGAGGGACTAGCGGGAGGGCCCTCCAAAAACATTCAGTACTTC	CSEGLAGGPSKNIQYF
.	TRBV5-6	once	TRBJ2-7	TGTGCCAGCAGCCCCCGCGGCGAGGGTCGATGCGAGCAGTACTTC	CASSPRGEGRCEQYF
.	TRBV7-9	many	TRBJ2-1	TGTGCCAGCAGCCCAGGACCGGCAATCGGGCAGTTCTTC	CASSPGPAIGQFF
TRBD1	TRBV6-5	many	TRBJ2-7	TGTGCCAGGGCCGGGACAGGGTCCTACGAGCAGTACTTC	CARAGTGSYEQYF
TRBD2	TRBV12-3/TRBV12-4	few	TRBJ2-1	TGTGCCAGCAGTTTAAGCGGGAGGGCCCCCTACAATGAGCAGTTCTTC	CASSLSGRAPYNEQFF
TRBD1	TRBV20-1	few	TRBJ2-1	TGCAGTGCTAGAGATCTTGGGACAGAGAAATACAATGAGCAGTTCTTC	CSARDLGTEKYNEQFF
.	TRBV12-3/TRBV12-4	.	TRBJ1-5	TGTGCCAGCAGACCCACCGGGGGGCGAGACAATCAGCCCCAGCATTTT	CASRPTGGRDNQPQHF
.	TRBV30	.	TRBJ2-3	TGTGCCTGGGGGACCGACATCACTAGCACAGATACGCAGTATTTT	CAWGTDITSTDTQYF
.	TRBV4-3	many	TRBJ2-2	TGCGCCAGCAGCCAAGAATCACCCCCCGGGAACACCGGGGAGCTGTTTTTT	CASSQESPPGNTGELFF
TRBD2	TRBV6-5	many	TRBJ2-1	TGTGCCAGCAGCTTACGGGGGGGAACTGTGTTCTTC	CASSLRGGTVFF
TRBD2	TRBV4-3	.	TRBJ2-1	TGCGCCAGCAGCCAAGATCTAGCGGGAGTTTTAAGGACCTACAATGAGCAGTTCTTC	CASSQDLAGVLRTYNEQFF
.	TRBV19	.	TRBJ1-2	TGTGCCAGTAGCCCCGACTCCAGGGCCTATGGCTACACCTTC	CASSPDSRAYGYTF
TRBD1	TRBV10-3	few	TRBJ2-2	TGTGCCATAGCCGGGACAGGGGACCCCGGGGAGCTGTTTTTT	CAIAGTGDPGELFF
.	TRBV7-9	.	TRBJ1-1	TGTGCCAGCAGCGCCGGGTGGGAGGGATCTGCTTTCTTT	CASSAGWEGSAFF
.	TRBV29-1	few	TRBJ2-2	TGCAGCGTGAGGGCCCCCCTGGCCGGGGAGCTGTTTTTT	CSVRAPLAGELFF
.	TRBV9	few	TRBJ2-2	TGTGCCAGCAGCGTCCGTGGGGCGATGAACACCGGGGAGCTGTTTTTT	CASSVRGAMNTGELFF
.	TRBV12-3/TRBV12-4	few	TRBJ2-3	TGTGCCAGCAGTTTAGGTGGGACTCCCGCCAAGGCGCAGTATTTT	CASSLGGTPAKAQYF
TRBD1	TRBV19	many	TRBJ2-5	TGTGCCAGTAGTTCCCGGACAGGGGTTGAGACCCAGTACTTC	CASSSRTGVETQYF
TRBD1	TRBV5-8	few	TRBJ1-2	TGTGCCAGCACCTTCGACGCCTGGGGACAGGGGATCAATGGCTACACCTTC	CASTFDAWGQGINGYTF
.	TRBV5-6	.	TRBJ2-3	TGTGCCAGCAGCAGGGGGGAGGCAGATACGCAGTATTTT	CASSRGEADTQYF
.	TRBV2	.	TRBJ1-5	TGTGCCAGCAGAGGGACACTGAATAGCAATCAGCCCCAGCATTTT	CASRGTLNSNQPQHF
TRBD1	TRBV20-1	few	TRBJ1-4	TGCAGTGCTAGGAAGGACAGGGCAACAACTAATGAAAAACTGTTTTTT	CSARKDRATTNEKLFF
.	TRBV7-9	few	TRBJ2-7	TGTGCCAGCAGCCCAGGGTCCGACGAGCAGTACTTC	CASSPGSDEQYF
.	TRBV20-1	few	TRBJ1-1	TGCAGTGCTAAACCAACAGGGCTCACAGCTTTCTTT	CSAKPTGLTAFF
.	TRBV12-3/TRBV12-4	few	TRBJ2-7	TGTGCCAGCAGCTCGACTAGGCAAACATACGAGCAGTACTTC	CASSSTRQTYEQYF
.	TRBV12-3/TRBV12-4	many	TRBJ1-2	TGTGCCAGCAGCAACACACCTACAGGGTCTTACTATGGCTACACCTTC	CASSNTPTGSYYGYTF
.	TRBV6-5	many	TRBJ2-3	TGTGCCAGCAGTCGGGGCACAGATACGCAGTATTTT	CASSRGTDTQYF